A selection of T cell receptor beta chains follows, all from one sample in a study of T cells in Graves' hyperthyroidism and ophthalmopathy. One entry per CDR3 protein, called by TCRdb with MiXCR from the multiplex PCR reads. Here the sample spans tens of thousands of distinct CDR3 sequences, about 53% being singletons. Source material: blood. The receptors shown here come from a woman aged 55-75 years with Graves' ophthalmopathy. The CDR3 runs from the conserved cysteine through the conserved F or W. D genes are given only for firm matches. A clone size is listed for some rows: how often the clone was seen (once, few, many), or a class if it is expanded.

v_gene	abundance	j_gene	d_gene	CDR3aa	CDR3nt
TRBV2	-	TRBJ1-4	-	CASSQTTGNEKLFF	TGTGCCAGCAGTCAGACGACGGGGAATGAAAAACTGTTTTTT
TRBV5-1	many	TRBJ2-7	-	CASSQVAGSYEQYF	TGCGCCAGCAGCCAGGTGGCCGGATCCTACGAGCAGTACTTC
TRBV2	-	TRBJ1-2	TRBD1	CASSDREGGYTF	TGTGCCAGCTCGGACAGGGAAGGGGGCTACACCTTC
TRBV24-1	-	TRBJ2-2	-	CATSDWGDANTGELFF	TGTGCCACCAGTGATTGGGGAGACGCGAACACCGGGGAGCTGTTTTTT
TRBV29-1	medium-sized	TRBJ2-2	TRBD2	CSATSGFGELFF	TGCAGCGCGACTAGCGGGTTCGGGGAGCTGTTTTTT
TRBV6-5	-	TRBJ2-7	TRBD2	CASSPRGSTHKQYF	TGTGCCAGCAGTCCCCGCGGGAGTACCCACAAGCAGTACTTC
TRBV27	many	TRBJ2-7	-	CASSLPSYEQYF	TGTGCCAGCAGTCTACCCTCCTACGAGCAGTACTTC
TRBV29-1	many	TRBJ1-1	-	CSVEVGMNTEAFF	TGCAGCGTTGAAGTAGGGATGAACACTGAAGCTTTCTTT
TRBV19	-	TRBJ2-7	-	CASSILFQQGSSYEQYF	TGTGCTAGTAGTATTCTCTTTCAGCAAGGGAGCTCCTACGAGCAGTACTTC
TRBV20-1	-	TRBJ2-7	-	CSASIWGAEPGNEQYF	TGCAGTGCTAGTATCTGGGGAGCTGAACCCGGGAACGAGCAGTACTTC
TRBV7-2	-	TRBJ2-1	-	CASTPRGNYNEQFF	TGTGCCAGCACCCCGAGGGGTAATTACAATGAGCAGTTCTTC
TRBV4-1	-	TRBJ1-2	TRBD1	CASSHGTDGHTF	TGTGCCAGCAGCCATGGGACAGATGGCCACACCTTC
TRBV9	many	TRBJ1-4	-	CASSVEHPSEKLFF	TGTGCCAGCAGCGTAGAACACCCGAGTGAAAAACTGTTTTTT
TRBV19	medium-sized	TRBJ1-3	-	CASSLSSGNTIYF	TGTGCCAGTAGTCTCAGCTCTGGAAACACCATATATTTT
TRBV7-6	-	TRBJ2-1	-	CASSLNPSMHEQFF	TGTGCCAGCAGCTTAAACCCTAGCATGCATGAGCAGTTCTTC
TRBV5-5	-	TRBJ2-7	-	CASSLSAHEQCF	TGTGCCAGCAGCTTGTCGGCCCACGAGCAGTGCTTC
TRBV7-9	many	TRBJ1-2	-	CASSLKEYGYTF	TGTGCCAGCAGCTTAAAAGAGTATGGCTACACCTTC
TRBV5-4	-	TRBJ2-3	TRBD2	CASSPSSGGALDEQYF	TGTGCCAGCAGCCCGAGTAGCGGGGGGGCTTTGGATGAGCAGTATTTT
TRBV7-9	-	TRBJ1-2	-	CASSSTVSHLAGGYNYGYTF	TGTGCCAGCAGCTCCACGGTCTCACATTTAGCGGGGGGATATAACTATGGCTACACCTTC
TRBV7-2	many	TRBJ2-2	-	CASSLLWDNGELFF	TGTGCCAGCAGCCTACTCTGGGATAACGGGGAGCTGTTTTTT
TRBV7-2	many	TRBJ2-5	-	CASSPSGGETQYF	TGTGCCAGCAGCCCTTCTGGAGGGGAGACCCAGTACTTC
TRBV28	many	TRBJ1-6	-	CASKRTVSSPLHF	TGTGCCAGCAAGCGGACAGTTAGTTCACCCCTCCACTTT
TRBV24-1	-	TRBJ2-7	-	CATSSGDRAYEQYF	TGTGCCACCAGTAGCGGGGACAGAGCCTACGAGCAGTACTTC
TRBV28	-	TRBJ2-2	-	CATTRNRVTGAGELFF	TGTGCCACCACGAGAAATCGCGTAACGGGAGCCGGGGAGCTGTTTTTT
TRBV6-5	many	TRBJ2-3	TRBD2	CASSLGGASDTQYF	TGTGCCAGCAGCCTCGGGGGGGCGTCAGATACGCAGTATTTT
TRBV28	many	TRBJ1-1	-	CASRTSGTRAFF	TGTGCCAGCAGGACGTCCGGGACCAGGGCTTTCTTT
TRBV6-1	many	TRBJ2-3	TRBD2	CASAGGPSADTQYF	TGTGCCAGCGCGGGGGGGCCTTCGGCAGATACGCAGTATTTT
TRBV20-1	-	TRBJ1-6	-	CSARDPSGGYNSPLHF	TGCAGTGCTAGAGATCCCAGCGGAGGCTATAATTCACCCCTCCACTTT
TRBV20-1	-	TRBJ2-7	TRBD1	CSARGGQGLYEQYF	TGCAGTGCTAGGGGGGGACAGGGCCTCTACGAGCAGTACTTC
TRBV20-1	-	TRBJ2-3	TRBD2	CSAPGLAGDTQYF	TGCAGTGCCCCGGGACTAGCTGGAGATACGCAGTATTTT
TRBV20-1	-	TRBJ2-7	-	CSASKQHTQQYF	TGCAGTGCTAGTAAGCAGCATACGCAGCAGTACTTC
TRBV7-8	many	TRBJ2-7	TRBD2	CASSPAPGLAVSYEQYF	TGTGCCAGCAGCCCCGCACCCGGACTAGCGGTCTCCTACGAGCAGTACTTC
TRBV19	-	TRBJ1-6	TRBD1	CASSRSPGPGGLNSPLHF	TGTGCCAGTAGCCGGTCACCGGGACCAGGGGGGCTTAATTCACCCCTCCACTTT
TRBV20-1	-	TRBJ2-5	-	CSARVPGTEYQETQYF	TGCAGTGCTAGAGTACCCGGGACGGAATACCAAGAGACCCAGTACTTC
TRBV7-8	medium-sized	TRBJ2-1	-	CASSLVGNEQFF	TGTGCCAGCAGCTTAGTCGGCAATGAGCAGTTCTTC
TRBV28	-	TRBJ2-7	-	CASRPTGRVYKQHF	TGTGCCAGCAGACCAACGGGGCGGGTCTACAAGCAGCACTTC
TRBV19	once	TRBJ1-1	-	CASSIMGTEAFF	TGTGCCAGTAGTATAATGGGCACTGAAGCTTTCTTT
TRBV20-1	-	TRBJ2-1	-	CSASSPGPNSYNEQFF	TGCAGTGCGAGCAGTCCAGGGCCAAACTCCTACAATGAGCAGTTCTTC
TRBV6-5	-	TRBJ2-7	-	CATNPPSRSFEQYF	TGTGCCACCAATCCCCCGAGTAGGAGCTTCGAGCAGTACTTC